These 5 T cell receptor beta chains originate from one sample sequenced in a study of long-term antiretroviral therapy in people with HIV. A v3.0 immunoSEQ assay was performed at survey level. TCRdb's table, derived via immunoSEQ multiplex PCR, lists solely in-frame clones and lacks some. The table records some 20,000 clones, roughly 78% of them present only once. Here the sequenced sample was unsorted PBMCs, taken at the start of antiretroviral therapy, before treatment. The receptors derive from a woman aged 40-49 years with HIV.

The chain uses TRBV2 and TRBJ1-1; the D gene is possibly TRBD1 (5 bases). In germline, CDR1 is SNHLY, CDR2 FYNNEI. Trimming took off 9 bases at V and 8 bases at J, with 16 bases between the two ends. The length of the CDR3 is 12 residues. The CDR3 protein is CARGGNTREAFF. The CDR3 DNA sequence: TGTGCCAGGGGGGGGAATACAAGGGAAGCTTTCTTT. Using reference TRBV2 and TRBJ1-1 for the parts outside the CDR3, the full variable domain is EPEVTQTPSHQVTQMGQEVILRCVPISNHLYFYWYRQILGQKVEFLVSFYNNEISEKSEIFDDQFSVERPDGSNFTLKIRSTKLEDSAMYFCARGGNTREAFFGQGTRLTVV.

The genes are TRBV15 and TRBJ1-1; D might be TRBD1 (6 bases). Trimming stripped 4 bases from V and 4 bases from J, with 25 bases between. CDR3 length: 18 amino acids. CDR1 is LNHNV and CDR2 is YYDKDF in the germline V gene (reference sequence). The CDR3 DNA sequence: TGTGCCACCAGCAAGACGGGGGGGCTGTATAGAGACGGCACTGAAGCTTTCTTT. It codes for CATSKTGGLYRDGTEAFF. The full variable domain, in which reference TRBV15 and TRBJ1-1 provide the parts outside the CDR3, is DAMVIQNPRYQVTQFGKPVTLSCSQTLNHNVMYWYQQKSSQAPKLLFHYYDKDFNNEADTPDNFQSRRPNTSFCFLDIRSPGLGDTAMYLCATSKTGGLYRDGTEAFFGQGTRLTVV.

This chain links TRBV7-6 with TRBJ1-3; maybe TRBD1 (6 bases). Germline V gene sequence: CDR1 SGHVS, CDR2 FNYEAQ. The germline V and J ends were trimmed by 4 bases and 4 bases, with 11 bases remaining between them. The CDR3 runs 14 residues. The CDR3 sequence: CASSSQGSGNTIYF. DNA of the CDR3: TGTGCCAGCAGCTCACAGGGTAGCGGAAACACCATATATTTT.

The chain links TRBV7-2 to TRBJ2-7, with D tentatively TRBD1 (5 bases). V lost 2 bases to trimming and J lost 1 base, with 6 bases between them. The CDR3 loop spans 13 amino acids. In germline, CDR1 is SGHTA, CDR2 FQGNSA. The CDR3 nucleotides read TGTGCCAGCAGCTTAAGACAGTCCTACGAGCAGTACTTC. This codes for CASSLRQSYEQYF.

This clone was seen a handful of times. The chain is built from TRBV28 and TRBJ2-7, with 7 bases that match TRBD2. In germline, CDR1 is MDHEN, CDR2 SYDVKM. This CDR3 spans 15 amino acids. J lost 3 bases, V lost 6 bases, and 11 bases had no gene match. DNA of the CDR3: TGTGCCAGCAGGGGGCACGACAGCGGGAACTACGAGCAGTACTTC. It codes for CASRGHDSGNYEQYF.